Reported below is one T cell receptor beta chain. The J segment lost 1 base and the V segment lost 5 bases, leaving 8 bases of the junction unmatched. Germline-derived CDR1 and CDR2 are MDHEN and SYDVKM. This CDR3 comprises 16 residues. These data are taken from a study of cytomegalovirus exposure and HLA in healthy donors. It was with 60 Vbeta and 13 Jbeta primers that the PCR ran. Profiling relied on immunoSEQ multiplex PCR, and the TCRdb table lists in-frame clones only, not all of them. This sample yields roughly 160,000 clones, of which 60% to 80% are seen a single time; around an eighth belongs to the top ten.

Material for sequencing was PBMCs. The rearrangement links TRBV28 to TRBJ2-3; 8 bases align to TRBD2. The clonotype comes from a man aged 50-59 years in good health and CMV-seropositive. CDR3 in DNA: TGTGCCAGCAGTGTTATGCGGGGGGCCCGCACAGATACGCAGTATTTT. It is translated as CASSVMRGARTDTQYF.